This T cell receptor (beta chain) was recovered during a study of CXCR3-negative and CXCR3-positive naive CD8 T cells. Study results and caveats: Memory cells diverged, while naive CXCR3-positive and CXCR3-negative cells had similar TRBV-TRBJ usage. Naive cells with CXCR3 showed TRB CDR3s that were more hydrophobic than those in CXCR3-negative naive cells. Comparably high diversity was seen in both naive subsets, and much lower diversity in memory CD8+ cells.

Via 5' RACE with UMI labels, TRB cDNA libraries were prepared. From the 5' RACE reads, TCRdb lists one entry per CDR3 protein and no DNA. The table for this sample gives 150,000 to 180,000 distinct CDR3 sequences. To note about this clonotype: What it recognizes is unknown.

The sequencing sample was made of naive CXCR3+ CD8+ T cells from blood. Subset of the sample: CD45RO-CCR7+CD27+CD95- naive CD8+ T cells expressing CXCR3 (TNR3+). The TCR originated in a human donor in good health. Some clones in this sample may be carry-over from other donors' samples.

This chain's CDR3 is CATSDGTWPGELFF. The V and J genes are TRBV24-1 and TRBJ2-2; the TRBD1 assignment by TCRdb is unverifiable without DNA. This CDR3 comprises 14 residues. The germline V gene encodes CDR1 KGHDR and CDR2 SFDVKD.